The T cell receptor beta chain under discussion was sequenced for a study of shared clonotypes between healthy human individuals. Naive CD8 cells lacked CD45RO, underwent positive selection for CCR7 and left out terminally differentiated effector memory CD45RA+ cells. Sequenced by immunoSEQ multiplex PCR; TCRdb stores in-frame clones only, minus some. Of around 2,000,000 clones listed, less than 95% were seen once; the top ten hold 0.9% to 1.3%. The CDR3 covers 19 residues. V was pared by 0 bases and J by 0 bases, with 9 bases of the junction left unmatched. Germline assignment: CDR1 SGDLS and CDR2 YYNGEE.

Sequenced material: naive CD8+ T cells sorted from blood. The genes are TRBV9 and TRBJ1-3; 10 nucleotides match TRBD1. This TCR was recovered from a man aged 18 to 29 in good health. The CDR3 region is CASSVGGTGDFDSGNTIYF. The CDR3 DNA reads as TGTGCCAGCAGCGTAGGAGGGACAGGGGACTTTGACTCTGGAAACACCATATATTTT.